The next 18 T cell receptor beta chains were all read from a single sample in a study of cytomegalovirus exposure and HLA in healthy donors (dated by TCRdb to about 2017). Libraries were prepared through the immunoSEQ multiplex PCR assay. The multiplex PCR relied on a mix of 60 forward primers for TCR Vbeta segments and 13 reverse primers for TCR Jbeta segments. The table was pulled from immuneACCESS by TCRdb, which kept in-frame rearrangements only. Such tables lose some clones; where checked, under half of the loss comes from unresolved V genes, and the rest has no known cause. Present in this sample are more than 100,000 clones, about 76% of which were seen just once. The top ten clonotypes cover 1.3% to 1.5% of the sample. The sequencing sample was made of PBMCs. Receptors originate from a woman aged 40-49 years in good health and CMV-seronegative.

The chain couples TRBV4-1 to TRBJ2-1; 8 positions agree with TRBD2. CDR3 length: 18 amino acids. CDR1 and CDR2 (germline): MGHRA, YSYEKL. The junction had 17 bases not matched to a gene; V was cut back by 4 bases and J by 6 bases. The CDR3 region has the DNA TGCGCCAGCAGCCCGCTCGGAACTAGCGGAGACCGGGGCAATGAGCAGTTCTTC. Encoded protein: CASSPLGTSGDRGNEQFF.

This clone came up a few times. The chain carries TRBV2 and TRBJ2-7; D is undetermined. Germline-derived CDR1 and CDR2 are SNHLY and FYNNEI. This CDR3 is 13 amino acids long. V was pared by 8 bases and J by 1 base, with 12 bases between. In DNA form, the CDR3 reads TGTGCCAGCGCCCTTGAGCAATCCTACGAGCAGTACTTC. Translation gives CASALEQSYEQYF.

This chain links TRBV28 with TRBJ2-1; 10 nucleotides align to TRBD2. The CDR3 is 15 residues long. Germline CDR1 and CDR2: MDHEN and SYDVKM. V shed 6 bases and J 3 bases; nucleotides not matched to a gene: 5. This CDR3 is CASRTSGVNYNEQFF. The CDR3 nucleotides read TGTGCCAGCAGAACTAGCGGGGTTAACTACAATGAGCAGTTCTTC.

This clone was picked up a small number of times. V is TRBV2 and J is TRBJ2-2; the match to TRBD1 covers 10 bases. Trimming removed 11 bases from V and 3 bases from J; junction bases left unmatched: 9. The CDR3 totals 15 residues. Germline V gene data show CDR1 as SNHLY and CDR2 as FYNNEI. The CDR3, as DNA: TGTGCCGGGCGTAGGGGACAGGGGTACACCGGGGAGCTGTTTTTT. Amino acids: CAGRRGQGYTGELFF. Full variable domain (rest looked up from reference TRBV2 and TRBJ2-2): EPEVTQTPSHQVTQMGQEVILRCVPISNHLYFYWYRQILGQKVEFLVSFYNNEISEKSEIFDDQFSVERPDGSNFTLKIRSTKLEDSAMYFCAGRRGQGYTGELFFGEGSRLTVL.

In DNA form, the CDR3 reads TGTGCCAGCAGCCAAGATAGGGCAGGGGGCTACAATGAGCAGTTCTTC. Its protein product is CASSQDRAGGYNEQFF. This rearrangement joins TRBV14 to TRBJ2-1; TRBD1 agrees at 7 bases. This CDR3 contains 16 residues. Germline assignment: CDR1 SGHDN and CDR2 FVKESK. The V segment lost 0 bases and the J segment 3 bases; nucleotides outside the gene matches: 5.

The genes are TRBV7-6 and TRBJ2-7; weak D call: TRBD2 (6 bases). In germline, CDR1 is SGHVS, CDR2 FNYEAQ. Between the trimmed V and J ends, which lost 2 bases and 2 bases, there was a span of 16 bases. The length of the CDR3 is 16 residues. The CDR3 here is CASSLSGADTTYEQYF. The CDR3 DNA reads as TGTGCCAGCAGCTTATCGGGAGCCGACACAACCTACGAGCAGTACTTC.

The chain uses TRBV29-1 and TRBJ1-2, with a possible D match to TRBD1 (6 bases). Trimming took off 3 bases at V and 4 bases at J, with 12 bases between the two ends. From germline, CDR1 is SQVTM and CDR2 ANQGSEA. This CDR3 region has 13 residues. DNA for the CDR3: TGCAGCGTTGAGGGGGCGCAGGGCTATGGCTACACCTTC. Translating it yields CSVEGAQGYGYTF.

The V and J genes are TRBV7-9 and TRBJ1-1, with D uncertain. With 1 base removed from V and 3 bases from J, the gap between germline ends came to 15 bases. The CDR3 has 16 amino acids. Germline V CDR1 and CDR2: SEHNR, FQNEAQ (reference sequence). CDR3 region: CASSLVWWRADTEAFF. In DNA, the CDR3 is TGTGCCAGCAGCTTAGTTTGGTGGAGGGCGGACACTGAAGCTTTCTTT.

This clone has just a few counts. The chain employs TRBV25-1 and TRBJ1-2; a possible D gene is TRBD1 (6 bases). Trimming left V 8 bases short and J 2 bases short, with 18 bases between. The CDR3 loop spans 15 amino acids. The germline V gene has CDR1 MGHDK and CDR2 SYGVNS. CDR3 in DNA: TGTGCCAGCGGTGGTTTAGGGGACACAAACTATGGCTACACCTTC. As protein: CASGGLGDTNYGYTF.

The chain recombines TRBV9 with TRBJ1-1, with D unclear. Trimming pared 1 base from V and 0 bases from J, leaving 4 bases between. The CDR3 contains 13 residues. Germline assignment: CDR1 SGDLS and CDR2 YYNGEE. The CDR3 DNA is TGTGCCAGCAGCGTATCTGTGAACACTGAAGCTTTCTTT. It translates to CASSVSVNTEAFF.

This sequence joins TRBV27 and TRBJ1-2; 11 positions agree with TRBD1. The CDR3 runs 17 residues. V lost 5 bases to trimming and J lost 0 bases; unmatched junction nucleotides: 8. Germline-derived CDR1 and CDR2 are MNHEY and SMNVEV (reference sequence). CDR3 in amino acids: CASSIRTGGVANYGYTF. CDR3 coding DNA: TGTGCCAGCAGTATAAGGACAGGGGGCGTCGCTAACTATGGCTACACCTTC.

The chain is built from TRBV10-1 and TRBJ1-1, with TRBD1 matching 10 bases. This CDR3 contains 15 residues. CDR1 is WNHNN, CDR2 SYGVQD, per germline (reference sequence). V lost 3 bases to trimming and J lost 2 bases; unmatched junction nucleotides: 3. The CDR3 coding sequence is TGCGCCAGCAGTGAAATGACAGGGGGCAACACTGAAGCTTTCTTT. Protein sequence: CASSEMTGGNTEAFF.

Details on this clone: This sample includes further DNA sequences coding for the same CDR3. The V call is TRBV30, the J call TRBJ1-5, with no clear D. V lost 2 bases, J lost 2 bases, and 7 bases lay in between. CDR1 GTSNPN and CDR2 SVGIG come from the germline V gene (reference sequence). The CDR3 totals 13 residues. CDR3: CAWSLRGNQPQHF. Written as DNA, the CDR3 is TGTGCCTGGAGTTTGAGAGGCAATCAGCCCCAGCATTTT.

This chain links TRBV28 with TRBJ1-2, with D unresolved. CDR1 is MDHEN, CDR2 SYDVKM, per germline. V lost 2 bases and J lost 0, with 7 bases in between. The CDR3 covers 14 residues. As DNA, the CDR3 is TGTGCCAGCAGTTTAGAGGGTGCTAACTATGGCTACACCTTC. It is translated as CASSLEGANYGYTF.

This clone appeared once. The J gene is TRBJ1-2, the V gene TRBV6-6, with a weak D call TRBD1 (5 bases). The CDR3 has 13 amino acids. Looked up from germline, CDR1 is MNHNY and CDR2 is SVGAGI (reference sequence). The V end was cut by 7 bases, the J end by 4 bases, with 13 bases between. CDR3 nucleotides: TGTGCCAGCATCGCAGGGTCGGTCTATGGCTACACCTTC. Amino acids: CASIAGSVYGYTF.

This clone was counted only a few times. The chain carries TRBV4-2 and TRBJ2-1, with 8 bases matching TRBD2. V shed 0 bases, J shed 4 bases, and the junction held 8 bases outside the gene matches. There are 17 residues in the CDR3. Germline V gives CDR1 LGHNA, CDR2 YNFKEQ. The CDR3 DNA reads TGTGCCAGCAGCCAAGATTTACGACGGGGGGGTTACAATGAGCAGTTCTTC. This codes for CASSQDLRRGGYNEQFF.

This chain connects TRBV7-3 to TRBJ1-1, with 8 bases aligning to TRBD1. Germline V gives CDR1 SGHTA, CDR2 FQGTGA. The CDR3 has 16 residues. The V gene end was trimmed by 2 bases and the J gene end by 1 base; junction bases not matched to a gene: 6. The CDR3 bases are TGTGCCAGCAGCTTAGCCCGGACAGGGAGGAACACTGAAGCTTTCTTT. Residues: CASSLARTGRNTEAFF. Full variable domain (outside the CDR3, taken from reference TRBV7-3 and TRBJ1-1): GAGVSQTPSNKVTEKGKYVELRCDPISGHTALYWYRQSLGQGPEFLIYFQGTGAADDSGLPNDRFFAVRPEGSVSTLKIQRTERGDSAVYLCASSLARTGRNTEAFFGQGTRLTVV.

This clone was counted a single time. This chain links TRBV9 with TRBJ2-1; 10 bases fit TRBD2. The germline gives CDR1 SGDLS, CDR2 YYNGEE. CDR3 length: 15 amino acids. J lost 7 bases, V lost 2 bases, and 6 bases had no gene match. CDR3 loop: CASSVIAGGPNEQFF. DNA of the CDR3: TGTGCCAGCAGCGTCATAGCGGGGGGCCCGAATGAGCAGTTCTTC. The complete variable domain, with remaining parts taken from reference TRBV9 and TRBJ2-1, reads DSGVTQTPKHLITATGQRVTLRCSPRSGDLSVYWYQQSLDQGLQFLIQYYNGEERAKGNILERFSAQQFPDLHSELNLSSLELGDSALYFCASSVIAGGPNEQFFGPGTRLTVL.